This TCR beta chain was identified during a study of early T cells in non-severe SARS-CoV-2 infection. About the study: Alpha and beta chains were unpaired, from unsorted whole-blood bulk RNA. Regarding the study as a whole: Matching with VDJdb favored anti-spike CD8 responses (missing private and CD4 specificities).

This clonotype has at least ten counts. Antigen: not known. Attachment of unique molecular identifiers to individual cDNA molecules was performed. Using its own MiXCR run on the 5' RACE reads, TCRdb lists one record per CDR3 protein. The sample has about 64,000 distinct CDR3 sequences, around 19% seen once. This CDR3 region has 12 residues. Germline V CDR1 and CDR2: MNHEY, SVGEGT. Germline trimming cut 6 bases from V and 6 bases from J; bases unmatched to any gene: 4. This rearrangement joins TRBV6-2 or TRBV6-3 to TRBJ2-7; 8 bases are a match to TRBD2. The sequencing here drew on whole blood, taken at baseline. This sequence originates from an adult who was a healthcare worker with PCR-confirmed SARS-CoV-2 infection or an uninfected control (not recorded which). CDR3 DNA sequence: TGTGCCAGCAGGGCGGGAGGAATCGAGCAGTACTTC. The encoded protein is CASRAGGIEQYF.